This is a list of T cell receptor beta chains from one sample in a study of T cell repertoires in cytomegalovirus infection. TCRdb reprocessed the reads via MiXCR and lists one record per CDR3 protein. The sample shows 740,000 or so distinct CDR3 sequences, about 40% of them seen only once. The sequenced sample consisted of PBMCs. These receptors were obtained from a human donor in good health (CMV status not recorded). Some clones in this sample may be carry-over from other donors' samples. CDR3s include the opening cysteine and the closing phenylalanine or tryptophan. A D gene is named only where the DNA matches it firmly. Clone size is not always given. Where it is, it says once, few, many or a class for expanded clones.

v_gene	abundance	d_gene	j_gene	CDR3aa
TRBV6-4	few	.	TRBJ1-1	CASSDPEAEFF
TRBV20-1	.	.	TRBJ1-1	CSPRHLNTEAFF
TRBV12-3/TRBV12-4	.	TRBD2	TRBJ2-1	CASSSSGGGSLGVQFF
TRBV9	.	.	TRBJ2-3	CASSVTGRHLTDTQYF
TRBV12-3/TRBV12-4	many	.	TRBJ1-2	CASSYRGGYTF
TRBV6-1	.	.	TRBJ2-4	CASTYLQGTKNIQYF
TRBV4-1	many	.	TRBJ1-4	CASSPGQSIRTNEKLFF
TRBV11-2	.	.	TRBJ1-1	CASSSMTQNTEAFF
TRBV7-2	.	TRBD2	TRBJ2-3	CASSPRTSGISDTQYF
TRBV28	few	.	TRBJ1-1	CASKGLTEAFF
TRBV12-3/TRBV12-4	.	TRBD1	TRBJ2-7	CASSSRDRDTYEQYF
TRBV28	many	.	TRBJ2-3	CASSAPWASSTDTQYF
TRBV7-8	many	TRBD1	TRBJ2-7	CASSPQGAEEQYF
TRBV28	few	.	TRBJ2-5	CASTAADSRETQYF
TRBV7-9	.	.	TRBJ2-7	CASSRPPRDEQYF
TRBV12-3/TRBV12-4	.	.	TRBJ2-5	CASSPKGRPQETQYF
TRBV28	few	.	TRBJ2-5	CASSFWADQETQYF
TRBV18	.	TRBD1	TRBJ1-2	CASSTTQGTYGYTF
TRBV7-3	many	.	TRBJ2-2	CASSLKGAGELFF
TRBV4-1	.	.	TRBJ2-7	CASSQWDRYEQYF
TRBV6-2/TRBV6-3	few	TRBD2	TRBJ2-2	CASSYPSGRGTGELFF
TRBV15	few	TRBD2	TRBJ2-1	CATSRRGGSSYNEQFF
TRBV7-8	few	TRBD1	TRBJ1-5	CASSLGGSTGSQPQHF
TRBV19	few	.	TRBJ1-3	CASSKDQISGNTIYF
TRBV12-3/TRBV12-4	few	.	TRBJ1-2	CASRLWAVGQFANYGYTF
TRBV12-3/TRBV12-4	.	TRBD1	TRBJ2-5	CASRYGQGGQETQYF
TRBV28	few	.	TRBJ2-7	CASSSTGIFYEQYF
TRBV20-1	.	.	TRBJ2-5	CSARGREETQYF
TRBV19	few	.	TRBJ1-1	CASSIRGAATEAFF
TRBV6-5	.	TRBD1	TRBJ1-6	CASSGDRGNSPLHF
TRBV2	.	.	TRBJ2-2	CASNTDTGELFF
TRBV7-2	many	.	TRBJ1-1	CASSFRVGNTEAFF
TRBV10-3	few	.	TRBJ2-4	CAISGVESRNIQYF
TRBV12-3/TRBV12-4	.	TRBD2	TRBJ2-7	CASSTTSGGNEQYF
TRBV4-1	.	TRBD2	TRBJ2-3	CASSQAGTTADTQYF
TRBV19	few	TRBD2	TRBJ2-7	CASRKTSGSYEQYF
TRBV7-2	.	TRBD1	TRBJ1-2	CASSGPGTGGVRYTF
TRBV6-5	.	TRBD2	TRBJ2-2	CASSYSGLAGYTGELFF
TRBV12-3/TRBV12-4	.	.	TRBJ1-5	CASSLDGKQPQHF
TRBV14	many	.	TRBJ2-1	CASSQEPLDVPYNEQFF
TRBV6-6	.	.	TRBJ1-4	CASSPQRTNEKLFF
TRBV12-3/TRBV12-4	.	TRBD2	TRBJ2-3	CASSPSPGGSDTQYF